This T cell receptor (beta chain) was observed in a study of T-cell reconstitution after alpha-beta-depleted transplantation in children. The study's findings and limits: Recipient T cells and thymic progenitors that survived were the source of the high TCRbeta diversity seen at day 60 in some patients. At one year after transplant, newly produced T cells mostly accounted for T-cell counts and diversity. Alpha-beta T cells about two months after transplant reportedly derived from several hundred expanded graft clones.

Points on this clonotype: Its target is not known.

Germline values: CDR1 MNHNS, CDR2 SASEGT. This CDR3 region has 15 residues. The J segment lost 6 bases and the V segment lost 6 bases, leaving 9 bases of the junction unmatched. Unique molecular identifiers were used in preparing the TCRbeta library. TCRdb ran MiXCR on the PCR reads and lists one entry per CDR3 protein. The sample carries some 600,000 distinct CDR3 sequences, 10% to 15% recorded once. The specimen was PBMCs, mostly from graft donor cells, collected 360 days after TCRalphabeta/CD19-depleted stem cell transplant. This sequence originates from a male patient younger than 18 who had a stem cell transplant for acute myeloid leukemia, so the T cells may come from the graft donor. The rearrangement joins TRBV6-1 to TRBJ1-5; 9 bases agree with TRBD1. CDR3 loop: CASRPGQGWSQPQHF. CDR3 coding DNA: TGTGCCAGCAGGCCGGGACAGGGTTGGAGTCAGCCCCAGCATTTT.